This is a list of T cell receptor beta chains from one sample in a study of OX40 agonist ivuxolimab in advanced cancers. Produced via immunoSEQ multiplex PCR; TCRdb's table is partial and in-frame only. The table has approximately 44,000 clones, 84% seen once; the top ten hold 2.6%. The source was CD4+ or CD8+ T cells sorted from blood, collected in a trial of the OX40 agonist ivuxolimab. These receptors were obtained from an adult with an advanced solid tumor such as melanoma, head and neck, liver or kidney cancer. The CDR3 runs from the conserved cysteine through the conserved F or W. Each record gives: CDR3 protein, CDR3 DNA, clone size, J gene, D gene, V gene. A D gene is named only where the DNA matches it firmly. The size field is filled for only some rows; it gives once, few, many or a size class.

CDR3 protein: CASSKRTDQETQYF
CDR3 DNA: TGCGCCAGCAGCAAAAGGACAGACCAAGAGACCCAGTACTTC
clone size: -
J gene: TRBJ2-5
D gene: -
V gene: TRBV5-1

CDR3 protein: CASSSGQGNTGELFF
CDR3 DNA: TGTGCCAGCAGTTCAGGACAGGGGAACACCGGGGAGCTGTTTTTT
clone size: -
J gene: TRBJ2-2
D gene: TRBD1
V gene: TRBV5-4

CDR3 protein: CASSLARNRVTDTQYF
CDR3 DNA: TGTGCCAGCAGCTTAGCGAGAAACAGGGTAACGGATACGCAGTATTTT
clone size: -
J gene: TRBJ2-3
D gene: -
V gene: TRBV11-2

CDR3 protein: CAISTDLDPHYEQYF
CDR3 DNA: TGTGCCATCTCTACCGACCTGGATCCGCATTACGAGCAGTACTTC
clone size: -
J gene: TRBJ2-7
D gene: -
V gene: TRBV10-3

CDR3 protein: CASSSRDRGLSNEKLFF
CDR3 DNA: TGTGCCAGTAGCTCCCGGGACAGGGGGCTTTCTAATGAAAAACTGTTTTTT
clone size: -
J gene: TRBJ1-4
D gene: TRBD1
V gene: TRBV19

CDR3 protein: CASSYSRPMGVDTQYF
CDR3 DNA: TGTGCCAGCAGTTACTCACGACCTATGGGCGTAGATACGCAGTATTTT
clone size: -
J gene: TRBJ2-3
D gene: -
V gene: TRBV6-5

CDR3 protein: CASSAPGTGFDEQYF
CDR3 DNA: TGTGCCAGCAGCGCCCCCGGGACAGGGTTCGACGAGCAGTACTTC
clone size: -
J gene: TRBJ2-7
D gene: TRBD1
V gene: TRBV7-9

CDR3 protein: CASSQDGHATSYEQYF
CDR3 DNA: TGTGCCAGCAGCCAAGACGGTCATGCTACCTCCTACGAGCAGTACTTC
clone size: once
J gene: TRBJ2-7
D gene: -
V gene: TRBV4-2

CDR3 protein: CAISESSQPNQPQHF
CDR3 DNA: TGTGCCATCAGTGAGTCGTCGCAGCCGAATCAGCCCCAGCATTTT
clone size: -
J gene: TRBJ1-5
D gene: -
V gene: TRBV10-3

CDR3 protein: CASSLYEQYF
CDR3 DNA: TGTGCCAGCAGTCTCTACGAGCAGTACTTC
clone size: -
J gene: TRBJ2-7
D gene: -
V gene: TRBV2

CDR3 protein: CASSAPTTRGEQFF
CDR3 DNA: TGTGCCAGCAGCGCACCCACGACACGCGGTGAGCAGTTCTTC
clone size: -
J gene: TRBJ2-1
D gene: -
V gene: TRBV9

CDR3 protein: CASSLQRELEQYF
CDR3 DNA: TGTGCCAGCAGCTTACAGCGGGAGTTAGAGCAGTACTTC
clone size: few
J gene: TRBJ2-7
D gene: TRBD2
V gene: TRBV7-2

CDR3 protein: CASSLSYTNEKLFF
CDR3 DNA: TGTGCCAGCAGCTTGTCATATACTAATGAAAAACTGTTTTTT
clone size: -
J gene: TRBJ1-4
D gene: -
V gene: TRBV5-6

CDR3 protein: CASSLADKALEKLFF
CDR3 DNA: TGTGCCAGCAGCTTGGCGGACAAGGCTCTTGAAAAACTGTTTTTT
clone size: -
J gene: TRBJ1-4
D gene: -
V gene: TRBV5-8

CDR3 protein: CASSLVGTTSGLRDTQYF
CDR3 DNA: TGCGCCAGCAGCTTGGTTGGTACGACTAGCGGCCTTAGAGATACGCAGTATTTT
clone size: -
J gene: TRBJ2-3
D gene: TRBD2
V gene: TRBV5-1

CDR3 protein: CASSHPVGELFF
CDR3 DNA: TGCGCCAGCAGCCACCCCGTCGGGGAGCTGTTTTTT
clone size: -
J gene: TRBJ2-2
D gene: -
V gene: TRBV4-3

CDR3 protein: CASSPSRASNQPQHF
CDR3 DNA: TGTGCCAGCAGCCCTTCAAGAGCGAGCAATCAGCCCCAGCATTTT
clone size: few
J gene: TRBJ1-5
D gene: -
V gene: TRBV7-3

CDR3 protein: CAGRARNTGELFF
CDR3 DNA: TGTGCCGGGAGGGCGCGAAACACCGGGGAGCTGTTTTTT
clone size: -
J gene: TRBJ2-2
D gene: TRBD2
V gene: TRBV6-5

CDR3 protein: CASSLEQGPYNEQFF
CDR3 DNA: TGTGCCAGCAGCTTAGAACAGGGCCCCTACAATGAGCAGTTCTTC
clone size: -
J gene: TRBJ2-1
D gene: -
V gene: TRBV7-9

CDR3 protein: CASRLLAGARGYTF
CDR3 DNA: TGTGCCAGCAGACTATTGGCGGGGGCGCGTGGCTACACCTTC
clone size: -
J gene: TRBJ1-2
D gene: -
V gene: TRBV5-8

CDR3 protein: CASSLGHQNNEQFF
CDR3 DNA: TGTGCCAGCAGCTTGGGTCACCAAAACAATGAGCAGTTCTTC
clone size: once
J gene: TRBJ2-1
D gene: -
V gene: TRBV7-2

CDR3 protein: CASSVLLQGGDGYTF
CDR3 DNA: TGCGCCAGCAGTGTCCTTCTACAGGGGGGGGATGGCTACACCTTC
clone size: -
J gene: TRBJ1-2
D gene: TRBD1
V gene: TRBV10-2

CDR3 protein: CASSKSGYTEAFF
CDR3 DNA: TGTGCCAGCAGCAAGAGTGGGTACACTGAAGCTTTCTTT
clone size: -
J gene: TRBJ1-1
D gene: -
V gene: TRBV11-3

CDR3 protein: CASSPPGPGANVLTF
CDR3 DNA: TGTGCCAGCAGTCCTCCCGGGCCCGGGGCCAACGTCCTGACTTTC
clone size: -
J gene: TRBJ2-6
D gene: -
V gene: TRBV28

CDR3 protein: CASSFRTGQTGSPLHF
CDR3 DNA: TGTGCCAGCAGCTTTCGGACAGGCCAAACGGGGTCACCCCTCCACTTT
clone size: -
J gene: TRBJ1-6
D gene: TRBD1
V gene: TRBV7-2

CDR3 protein: CASSSPRPYNSPLHF
CDR3 DNA: TGTGCCAGCAGTTCCCCGCGCCCTTATAATTCACCCCTCCACTTT
clone size: -
J gene: TRBJ1-6
D gene: -
V gene: TRBV7-9

CDR3 protein: CASSPPGGFNYGYTF
CDR3 DNA: TGTGCCAGCAGTCCACCGGGCGGCTTTAACTATGGCTACACCTTC
clone size: -
J gene: TRBJ1-2
D gene: -
V gene: TRBV6-5

CDR3 protein: CASSLGGQNYGYTF
CDR3 DNA: TGCGCCAGCAGCTTGGGGGGACAGAACTATGGCTACACCTTC
clone size: -
J gene: TRBJ1-2
D gene: TRBD1
V gene: TRBV5-1

CDR3 protein: CASSIGSAYTDTQYF
CDR3 DNA: TGTGCCAGTAGTATCGGCAGCGCTTACACAGATACGCAGTATTTT
clone size: -
J gene: TRBJ2-3
D gene: -
V gene: TRBV19

CDR3 protein: CASSETSGRLGGELFF
CDR3 DNA: TGTGCCAGCAGCGAGACTAGCGGGAGGTTGGGCGGGGAGCTGTTTTTT
clone size: -
J gene: TRBJ2-2
D gene: TRBD2
V gene: TRBV9

CDR3 protein: CASSQDRRQGRTGELFF
CDR3 DNA: TGCGCCAGCAGCCAAGACCGGAGGCAGGGTAGGACCGGGGAGCTGTTTTTT
clone size: -
J gene: TRBJ2-2
D gene: -
V gene: TRBV4-3

CDR3 protein: CSALVSNTQYF
CDR3 DNA: TGCAGTGCCCTAGTATCGAATACGCAGTATTTT
clone size: -
J gene: TRBJ2-3
D gene: -
V gene: TRBV20-1

CDR3 protein: CASRPGRGQTNEKLFF
CDR3 DNA: TGTGCCAGCAGACCCGGTAGGGGGCAGACTAATGAAAAACTGTTTTTT
clone size: -
J gene: TRBJ1-4
D gene: TRBD1
V gene: TRBV6-6

CDR3 protein: CASRLGQGGTYEQYF
CDR3 DNA: TGCGCCAGCAGACTCGGACAGGGAGGGACCTACGAGCAGTACTTC
clone size: -
J gene: TRBJ2-7
D gene: -
V gene: TRBV5-1

CDR3 protein: CASRRLGVNYGYTF
CDR3 DNA: TGTGCCAGTAGACGCTTGGGAGTTAACTATGGCTACACCTTC
clone size: -
J gene: TRBJ1-2
D gene: -
V gene: TRBV19

CDR3 protein: CASSLAGQGHSNQPQHF
CDR3 DNA: TGTGCCAGCAGCTTGGCGGGACAGGGTCATAGCAATCAGCCCCAGCATTTT
clone size: -
J gene: TRBJ1-5
D gene: TRBD1
V gene: TRBV5-6

CDR3 protein: CASSRQPGGSNQPQHF
CDR3 DNA: TGTGCCAGCAGCCGACAACCAGGGGGCTCCAATCAGCCCCAGCATTTT
clone size: few
J gene: TRBJ1-5
D gene: TRBD1
V gene: TRBV7-3